This entry concerns a single T cell receptor (beta chain). The CDR3 is 14 amino acids. Germline lookup yields CDR1 SGHRS and CDR2 YFSETQ. With 0 bases removed from V and 2 bases from J, the gap between germline ends came to 7 bases. These data are taken from a study of shared clonotypes between healthy human individuals. Division of CD4+ cells produced a CD45RA+ naive subset and a CD45RA-negative memory subset. TCRdb's copy holds only in-frame clones and misses some; the assay was immunoSEQ multiplex PCR. The sample has about 1.1 million clones; 60% to 80% are singletons. The chain recombines TRBV5-1 with TRBJ2-3; D is uncertain. The material sequenced was memory CD4+ T cells from PBMCs. Subset in this sample: CD45RA-negative fraction. This receptor was identified in a man aged 18 to 35 in good health. Some clones in this sample may be carry-over from other donors' samples. CDR3 loop: CASSLADPTDTQYF. DNA of the CDR3: TGCGCCAGCAGCTTGGCAGACCCCACAGATACGCAGTATTTT.